Listed below are T cell receptor beta chains from one sample, sequenced in a study of cytomegalovirus exposure and HLA in healthy donors. Here immunoSEQ multiplex PCR was the method, and the copy in TCRdb shows in-frame clones only, minus some. The repertoire holds about 69,000 clones, with 74% as singletons. Sequenced material: PBMCs. The receptors derive from a woman aged 60-70 years in good health and CMV-seropositive. The CDR3 runs from the conserved cysteine through the conserved F or W. The D gene is left open where the match is weak. A row's size may be missing; if present it is once, few, many or a size class.

clone size,V gene,D gene,J gene,CDR3 DNA,CDR3 protein
.,TRBV4-1,.,TRBJ2-2,TGCGCCAGCAGCCAAGAAGGAGGGACGATCCAGGGGGAGCTGTTTTTT,CASSQEGGTIQGELFF
.,TRBV6-4,.,TRBJ1-2,TGTGCCAGAAATCTTAACTATGGCTACACCTTC,CARNLNYGYTF
.,TRBV6-6,TRBD1,TRBJ2-7,TGTGCCACCCGACAGGGTTCCTACGAGCAGTACTTC,CATRQGSYEQYF
.,TRBV6-1,TRBD1,TRBJ1-5,TGTGCCAGCACCCTAACAGGGGAAGGTGGGCCCCAGCATTTT,CASTLTGEGGPQHF
.,TRBV5-1,.,TRBJ2-7,TGCGCCAGCGGTGAGGGAGGCTCCTACGAGCAGTACTTC,CASGEGGSYEQYF
.,TRBV19,TRBD2,TRBJ2-2,TGTGCCACCCTCAAGCGGGGGGTCGGGGAGCTGTTTTTT,CATLKRGVGELFF
.,TRBV10-3,TRBD1,TRBJ1-2,TGTGCCATCAGGGAACAGGGGCAGGTCTATGGCTACACCTTC,CAIREQGQVYGYTF
.,TRBV2,TRBD1,TRBJ2-2,TGTGCCAGCACCGGACAGGGGACCGGGGAGCTGTTTTTT,CASTGQGTGELFF
.,TRBV10-3,TRBD2,TRBJ2-2,TGTGCCATCAGTGAGAGGCAATTTAGCGGGGGGGCTGACACCGGGGAGCTGTTTTTT,CAISERQFSGGADTGELFF
.,TRBV5-1,.,TRBJ2-5,TGCGCCAGCAGCCCCTGGGCCAGGGGCTTACAAGAGACCCAGTACTTC,CASSPWARGLQETQYF
.,TRBV29-1,.,TRBJ2-7,TGCAGTGGCCTGATGGGGCGCGAGCAGTACTTC,CSGLMGREQYF
once,TRBV7-9,.,TRBJ1-3,TGTGCCAGCAGCTTAGCGGGGGGCTCTGGAAACACCATATATTTT,CASSLAGGSGNTIYF
.,TRBV5-1,.,TRBJ2-2,TGCGCCAGCAGCGCCGGACTACCGACCGGGGAGCTGTTTTTT,CASSAGLPTGELFF
.,TRBV30,.,TRBJ1-4,TGTGCCTGGAGCCGACTTACTAATGAAAAACTGTTTTTT,CAWSRLTNEKLFF
.,TRBV10-3,TRBD1,TRBJ1-1,TGTGCCATCAGTGAGTCCTCGACAGGGAGCACTGAAGCTTTCTTT,CAISESSTGSTEAFF
.,TRBV19,.,TRBJ1-1,TGTGCCAGTAGTATCGGTGGACAGGAAGCTTTCTTT,CASSIGGQEAFF
.,TRBV18,.,TRBJ1-5,TGTGCCAGCTCTCCCAAAAGCAATGGCAATCAGCCCCAGCATTTT,CASSPKSNGNQPQHF
.,TRBV7-6,.,TRBJ1-2,TGTGCCAGCAGCCGCGGGACGGGGTACTATGGCTACACCTTC,CASSRGTGYYGYTF
.,TRBV6-1,.,TRBJ2-7,TGTGCCAGCAGTGAAGGGCCCTGGCACGAGCAGTACTTC,CASSEGPWHEQYF
.,TRBV30,TRBD1,TRBJ1-3,TGTGCCTGGAGTGCTGACAGGGCTGGAAACACCATATATTTT,CAWSADRAGNTIYF
.,TRBV6-1,.,TRBJ2-7,TGTGCCAGCAGTGAAAGGTTTGAACAGGGCTCCGACGAGCAGTACTTC,CASSERFEQGSDEQYF
.,TRBV7-2,.,TRBJ2-2,TGTGCCAGCAGCTTAGGGGCAGCAGTTGCCGGGGAGCTGTTTTTT,CASSLGAAVAGELFF
.,TRBV5-1,TRBD2,TRBJ2-2,TGCGCCAGCTCGCCGCAACCTAGCGGGAGCGGAGCCGGGGAGCTGTTTTTT,CASSPQPSGSGAGELFF
.,TRBV30,.,TRBJ2-3,TGTTCCGGAGGAAGGAGGACAGATACGCAGTATTTT,CSGGRRTDTQYF
.,TRBV19,.,TRBJ1-5,TGTGCCAGTAGGCAAGCATATAGCAATCAGCCCCAGCATTTT,CASRQAYSNQPQHF
.,TRBV6-6,.,TRBJ2-1,TGTGCCACCTCCGGGGAGCAGTTCTTC,CATSGEQFF
few,TRBV19,TRBD1,TRBJ1-1,TGTGCCAGTAGTATCGAACAGGGGTATCATGAAGCTTTCTTT,CASSIEQGYHEAFF
.,TRBV6-1,.,TRBJ1-5,TGTGCCAGCAGTAACACAGGGCGGGAGCCCCAGCATTTT,CASSNTGREPQHF
.,TRBV4-1,.,TRBJ1-5,TGCGCCAGCAGCCAAGATGCGGGGGGGGTCGGGGGCTACAATCAGCCCCAGCATTTT,CASSQDAGGVGGYNQPQHF
.,TRBV4-1,TRBD2,TRBJ2-5,TGCGCCAGCAGCCAAGATCTAGCGGGGGCCCGGGAGACCCAGTACTTC,CASSQDLAGARETQYF
few,TRBV5-6,.,TRBJ1-1,TGTGCCAGCAGCTGGCAGGGGCTCACTGAAGCTTTCTTT,CASSWQGLTEAFF
.,TRBV6-5,TRBD1,TRBJ2-7,TGTGCCAGCAGTTACTCTGGGACAGGGACTTACGAGCAGTACTTC,CASSYSGTGTYEQYF
.,TRBV6-5,.,TRBJ2-2,TGTGCCAGCAGTGAGGACTTCGCTCGGGAGCTGTTTTTT,CASSEDFARELFF
few,TRBV2,TRBD1,TRBJ1-6,TGTGCCAGCACCCGGGACAGGGCTGGTAATTCACCCCTCCACTTT,CASTRDRAGNSPLHF
.,TRBV2,TRBD1,TRBJ1-2,TGTGCCAGGGGGGACAGGGTTCGATATGGCTACACCTTC,CARGDRVRYGYTF